Described below is a single T cell receptor (beta chain) sequence and its context. TCRdb ran MiXCR on the 5' RACE reads and lists one entry per CDR3 protein. The data contain about 790,000 distinct CDR3 sequences, approximately 18% of them singletons. The CDR3 loop spans 16 amino acids. J lost 3 bases, V lost 0 bases, and 4 bases had no gene match. Germline CDR1 and CDR2: SGHAT and FQNNGV. The data belong to a study of identical twins. This sample also belongs to another study, concerning T cells expressing NK-cell markers. In that study: Dominant NKG2C+ clonotypes accounted for roughly 1.0-7.0% of CD8+ T cells in six donors.

Sequencing input: PBMCs. The receptor's source is a woman aged 18 to 35 in good health. J is TRBJ1-3 and V is TRBV11-2; TRBD1 aligns across 8 bases. The CDR3 region has the DNA TGTGCCAGCAGCTTAGATGCAGGGGGCAGTGGAAACACCATATATTTT. Amino acid sequence: CASSLDAGGSGNTIYF.